One sample yielded the 30 T cell receptor beta chains listed below, sequenced in a study of T cells after yellow fever vaccination (dated by TCRdb to the late 2010s). The sample's treatment or condition, from its label and the paper: live attenuated yellow fever vaccine strain. The receptor library was made with 5' RACE. The sequencer listed for this sample is Illumina HiSeq 2500. TCRdb passed the public sequencing reads through fastp at Q25 and MiXCR, retaining productive beta sequences. Every CDR3 protein is listed once, alongside the most common genes and DNA of its rows. The sample table records 400,000 to 650,000 distinct CDR3 sequences; 20% to 25% of these occur just once. The ten largest clones add up to roughly a sixth of the sample. Specimen: PBMCs, collected approximately 22 days after the first yellow fever vaccination. All receptors come from a man between 18 and 29 years old who received the YFV17D yellow fever vaccine.

This clonotype came up a few times. The genes are TRBV6-5 and TRBJ2-4; TRBD2 aligns across 8 bases. The CDR3 length is 19 residues. V lost 0 bases, J lost 1 base, and 11 bases stayed unmatched. Germline V gene sequence: CDR1 MNHEY, CDR2 SVGAGI. CDR3 residues: CASSYSSGGASQAKNIQYF. DNA of the CDR3: TGTGCCAGCAGTTACTCGTCCGGGGGGGCCTCTCAGGCCAAAAACATTCAGTACTTC.

The chain couples TRBV6-2 or TRBV6-3 to TRBJ2-1, with D uncertain. V dropped 2 bases and J dropped 6 bases, with 14 bases sitting between them. CDR3 length: 15 residues. CDR1 is MNHEY and CDR2 is SVGEGT in the germline V gene. The CDR3 protein is CASSYPSGRGNEQFF. DNA of the CDR3: TGTGCCAGCAGTTACCCTTCCGGGCGCGGCAATGAGCAGTTCTTC.

Note on this clonotype: A read error may explain this, as a much larger clone is one base away. The chain uses TRBV7-3 and TRBJ2-7, with D possibly being TRBD2 (5 bases). V lost 4 bases and J lost 5, with 18 bases in between. Germline values: CDR1 SGHTA, CDR2 FQGTGA. This CDR3 contains 15 residues. DNA of the CDR3: TGTGCCAGCAGCTCAGACGGGGTCCCGGGCCACGAGCAGTACTTC. This codes for CASSSDGVPGHEQYF.

The table lists this clonotype with a few counts. The CDR3 loop reads CASSRDPSSYEQYV. The CDR3 DNA sequence: TGTGCCAGCAGTCGGGATCCTAGCTCCTACGAGCAGTACGTC. The chain carries TRBV6-1 and TRBJ2-7, with D perhaps matching TRBD2 (5 bases). V shed 5 bases and J shed 0 bases, with 11 bases lying between them. Per the germline V gene, CDR1 is MNHNS and CDR2 is SASEGT. This CDR3 has 14 residues.

A few counts support this clonotype. The chain carries TRBV7-8 and TRBJ1-4, with TRBD1 as a possible D gene (5 bases). Per germline, CDR1 SGHVS and CDR2 FQNEAQ. The CDR3 extends over 16 amino acids. The ends were cut back, 0 bases at V and 7 bases at J, with 15 bases in the middle. The DNA of the CDR3 is TGTGCCAGCAGCTTAGCGCGGAGGGGAGGAGGTGAAAAACTGTTTTTT. Translating gives CASSLARRGGGEKLFF.

The rearrangement uses TRBV25-1 and TRBJ2-7, with 9 bases aligning to TRBD1. The CDR3 runs 14 residues. Trimming cost V 9 bases and J 5 bases; bases outside gene matches: 11. Germline CDR1 reads MGHDK; CDR2 reads SYGVNS. The CDR3 protein is CASTTGTGINEQYF. CDR3 DNA sequence: TGTGCCAGTACGACCGGGACAGGGATAAACGAGCAGTACTTC.

V gene TRBV10-3 combines with J gene TRBJ2-1, with D perhaps matching TRBD1 (6 bases). Trimming cost V 1 base and J 8 bases, with 15 bases left between them. The V gene's germline CDR1 is ENHRY and CDR2 SYGVKD. The CDR3 loop spans 15 amino acids. The CDR3 DNA is TGTGCCATCAGTGAGTTGGGGGCCAGGTTAGATGAGCAGTTCTTC. Translation gives CAISELGARLDEQFF.

Only a few counts were recorded for this clonotype. This chain joins TRBV7-8 and TRBJ1-5; D unresolved. The CDR3 has 13 residues. CDR1 and CDR2 from the germline V gene are SGHVS and FQNEAQ. V lost 1 base and J 9 bases, leaving 10 bases between the germline ends. Here the CDR3 reads CASSLGHLRPQHF. The DNA of the CDR3 is TGTGCCAGCAGCTTAGGGCACCTAAGGCCCCAGCATTTT.

This clonotype was seen a single time. V is TRBV20-1 and J is TRBJ2-7; 14 bases align to TRBD2. J lost 7 bases, V lost 2 bases, and 16 bases had no gene match. This CDR3 contains 18 residues. Germline assignment: CDR1 DFQATT and CDR2 SNEGSKA (reference sequence). The CDR3 spells CSARFPGGLAGVYYEQYF. The CDR3 DNA sequence: TGCAGTGCTAGATTCCCCGGGGGACTAGCGGGGGTCTACTATGAGCAGTACTTC.

Note on this clonotype: The junction does not match germline at one end; this may be a read error. The genes are TRBV15 and TRBJ2-3, with 8 bases lining up with TRBD2. The CDR3 sequence is 16 residues long. The germline gives CDR1 LNHNV, CDR2 YYDKDF (reference sequence). CDR3 bases: TGTGCCACCATCAGAGGGAATAGCGGGGACACAGATACGCAGTATTTT. This sequence encodes CATIRGNSGDTDTQYF.

The V call is TRBV7-8, the J call TRBJ1-6; 7 bases align to TRBD1. The CDR3 has 15 amino acids. Trimming at V came to 4 bases and at J to 5 bases, leaving 5 bases not matched to a gene. Germline CDR1 is SGHVS and CDR2 is FQNEAQ. The CDR3 DNA reads as TGTGCCAGCAGCTACGGACAGGTGGATAATTCACCCCTCCACTTT. This gives the protein CASSYGQVDNSPLHF.

This sequence joins TRBV6-5 and TRBJ1-1; D not resolved. This CDR3 is built from 14 residues. CDR1 is MNHEY and CDR2 is SVGAGI in the germline V gene. Between the trimmed V and J ends, which lost 2 bases and 4 bases, there was a span of 11 bases. This CDR3 reads CASSYSGRITEAFF. The CDR3 DNA is TGTGCCAGCAGTTACAGCGGCCGGATCACTGAAGCTTTCTTT.

The chain employs TRBV29-1 and TRBJ1-2, with 7 bases identical to TRBD1. The V gene end was trimmed by 0 bases and the J gene end by 4 bases; junction bases not matched to a gene: 5. Germline V gene data show CDR1 as SQVTM and CDR2 as ANQGSEA. This CDR3 has 14 residues. CDR3 coding DNA: TGCAGCGTTGAAGATCTTCGACAGGGCTATGGCTACACCTTC. This translates into CSVEDLRQGYGYTF. Using reference TRBV29-1 and TRBJ1-2 for the parts outside the CDR3, the full variable domain is SAVISQKPSRDICQRGTSLTIQCQVDSQVTMMFWYRQQPGQSLTLIATANQGSEATYESGFVIDKFPISRPNLTFSTLTVSNMSPEDSSIYLCSVEDLRQGYGYTFGSGTRLTVV.

This clonotype appeared a few times. J is TRBJ1-2 and V is TRBV6-5, with 8 bases matching TRBD1. CDR3 size: 18 residues. Germline loops: CDR1 MNHEY, CDR2 SVGAGI. V trimming: 0 bases; J trimming: 4 bases; junction bases outside the gene matches: 13. The CDR3 bases are TGTGCCAGCAGTTACTCCCCGCAAGAGCCGACAGGGGCCTATGGCTACACCTTC. Its protein is CASSYSPQEPTGAYGYTF.

This clonotype was seen only a few times. The chain links TRBV7-9 to TRBJ1-3; a weak D match, TRBD1 (6 bases). Deletions cut 5 bases from V and 4 bases from J, with 12 bases between. In germline, CDR1 is SEHNR, CDR2 FQNEAQ (reference sequence). The CDR3 length is 14 residues. DNA of the CDR3: TGTGCCAGCAGCCATAGGACAGACGGAAACACCATATATTTT. This gives the protein CASSHRTDGNTIYF.

The V and J genes are TRBV20-1 and TRBJ2-1; 9 bases are shared with TRBD2. The CDR3 length is 15 residues. With V trimmed by 0 bases and J by 7 bases, 7 bases remained unmatched. The germline V gene has CDR1 DFQATT and CDR2 SNEGSKA (reference sequence). Written as DNA, the CDR3 is TGCAGTGCTAGAGAAGGCGGGGGGGCAGATAATGAGCAGTTCTTC. Translated, it gives CSAREGGGADNEQFF.

The chain couples TRBV6-1 to TRBJ2-1; 9 positions agree with TRBD2. This CDR3 has 17 amino acids. J was trimmed by 7 bases and V by 8 bases; bases with no gene match: 18. Germline V gene data show CDR1 as MNHNS and CDR2 as SASEGT. The CDR3 reads CASAPLAGYPTGNEQFF. CDR3 nucleotides: TGTGCCAGCGCCCCGCTAGCGGGATACCCTACGGGTAATGAGCAGTTCTTC.

This clonotype was seen at least ten times. The chain employs TRBV4-1 and TRBJ2-1; perhaps TRBD2 as D (5 bases). Trimming stripped 3 bases from V and 11 bases from J, with 11 bases between. The CDR3 contains 12 residues. CDR1 is MGHRA, CDR2 YSYEKL, per germline. The CDR3, as DNA: TGCGCCAGCAGCCACCGGGGAGAAAAGCAGTTCTTC. Translated, it gives CASSHRGEKQFF.

The chain joins TRBV30 to TRBJ1-4; no reliable D call. Trimming took off 8 bases at V and 0 bases at J, with 10 bases between the two ends. The CDR3 has 13 residues. Per germline, CDR1 GTSNPN and CDR2 SVGIG (reference sequence). The CDR3 protein is CAGSYATNEKLFF. CDR3 bases: TGTGCCGGATCATATGCAACTAATGAAAAACTGTTTTTT.

CDR3 DNA: TGTGCCAGCAGCGTTCTAGCGGGGCTCTCTAGCACAGATACGCAGTATTTT. This translates into CASSVLAGLSSTDTQYF. The chain combines TRBV9 with TRBJ2-3; 9 bases are shared with TRBD2. The CDR3 loop spans 17 amino acids. Losses at the gene ends were 2 bases for V and 0 bases for J; bases not matched to a gene: 7. The germline V gene encodes CDR1 SGDLS and CDR2 YYNGEE.

This clonotype was seen at least ten times. This chain connects TRBV5-6 to TRBJ2-1, with D possibly matching TRBD1 (5 bases). Trimming removed 2 bases from V and 8 bases from J, with 14 bases in between. There are 14 residues in the CDR3. Germline V gene data show CDR1 as SGHDT and CDR2 as YYEEEE. The CDR3 DNA sequence: TGTGCCAGCAGCTTCTTGGTGATCAGGGATGAGCAGTTCTTC. It translates to CASSFLVIRDEQFF.

This clonotype was detected a few times. The chain links TRBV7-2 to TRBJ2-1, with 8 bases lining up with TRBD1. J lost 7 bases, V lost 2 bases, and 7 bases had no gene match. Germline V gene data show CDR1 as SGHTA and CDR2 as FQGNSA. The CDR3 runs 15 residues. CDR3 DNA: TGTGCCAGCAGCTTAAGACAGGGGATACGGAATGAGCAGTTCTTC. Translated, it gives CASSLRQGIRNEQFF.

This clonotype was observed a few times. J is TRBJ1-3 and V is TRBV7-2, with D possibly being TRBD1 (5 bases). CDR1 and CDR2 from the germline V gene are SGHTA and FQGNSA. The CDR3 consists of 14 residues. V dropped 5 bases and J dropped 2 bases, with 10 bases sitting between them. The CDR3 spells CASSPDTAGNTIYF. The CDR3 DNA is TGTGCCAGCAGCCCGGACACAGCTGGAAACACCATATATTTT.

The chain uses TRBV5-5 and TRBJ1-5; D remains ambiguous. In germline, CDR1 is SGHKS, CDR2 YYEKEE (reference sequence). V lost 1 base and J lost 0, with 17 bases in between. This CDR3 has 18 amino acids. The CDR3 DNA sequence: TGTGCCAGCAGCTTGAGGTTCCCCTCGCCCTATAGCAATCAGCCCCAGCATTTT. This sequence encodes CASSLRFPSPYSNQPQHF.

This clonotype has a handful of counts. The rearrangement uses TRBV6-2 or TRBV6-3 and TRBJ1-1; D ambiguous. The CDR3 runs 15 residues. Trimming left V 6 bases short and J 0 bases short, with 14 bases between. The germline V gene encodes CDR1 MNHEY and CDR2 SVGEGT. CDR3 amino acids: CASSRPGSLNTEAFF. CDR3 in DNA: TGTGCCAGCAGCAGACCGGGGAGTTTGAACACTGAAGCTTTCTTT.

This sequence joins TRBV20-1 and TRBJ1-2; D may be TRBD1 (6 bases). CDR1 and CDR2 (germline): DFQATT, SNEGSKA (reference sequence). This CDR3 has 13 residues. V lost 0 bases and J lost 8, with 13 bases in between. Here the CDR3 DNA reads TGCAGTGCTAGAGATAAGAACAGGGAAGGCTACACCTTC. This codes for CSARDKNREGYTF.

The V gene is TRBV28, the J gene TRBJ2-7; weak D call: TRBD1 (6 bases). The germline gives CDR1 MDHEN, CDR2 SYDVKM. Deletions cut 6 bases from V and 5 bases from J, with 20 bases between. This CDR3 contains 15 residues. CDR3 sequence reads: CASSPIGGRAHEQYV. The DNA of the CDR3 is TGTGCCAGCAGCCCTATTGGGGGCAGGGCTCACGAGCAGTACGTC.

V gene TRBV7-8 combines with J gene TRBJ2-7; D is perhaps TRBD1 or TRBD2 (5 bases each). V lost 4 bases to trimming and J lost 0 bases, with 13 bases between them. The length of the CDR3 is 15 residues. Germline V gene lookup returns CDR1 SGHVS and CDR2 FQNEAQ. The DNA for the CDR3 is TGTGCCAGCAGCTCCCGGGACGGTAACTCCTACGAGCAGTACTTC. As protein: CASSSRDGNSYEQYF. The variable domain in full, with the rest retrieved from reference TRBV7-8 and TRBJ2-7, is GAGVSQSPRYKVAKRGQDVALRCDPISGHVSLFWYQQALGQGPEFLTYFQNEAQLDKSGLPSDRFFAERPEGSVSTLKIQRTQQEDSAVYLCASSSRDGNSYEQYFGPGTRLTVT.

This sequence joins TRBV1 and TRBJ1-6; the DNA was not used to check the table's D call, TRBD1. TRBV1 is shown as a pseudogene. The CDR3 sequence is 17 residues long. CDR3 DNA sequence: TGCACCAGCAGCCAAGATAGGGTCCCGGCTGCTAATTCACCCCTCCACTTT. This translates into CTSSQDRVPAANSPLHF.

This clonotype was seen only a few times. The rearrangement links TRBV18 to TRBJ1-2, with 7 bases that match TRBD1. The ends lost 3 bases at V and 8 bases at J; junction bases unmatched: 6. Germline CDR1 is KGHSH and CDR2 is LQKENI. The CDR3 is 13 residues long. CDR3 bases: TGTGCCAGCTCACCGACAGGGTCTGAAGGCTACACCTTC. This translates into CASSPTGSEGYTF.